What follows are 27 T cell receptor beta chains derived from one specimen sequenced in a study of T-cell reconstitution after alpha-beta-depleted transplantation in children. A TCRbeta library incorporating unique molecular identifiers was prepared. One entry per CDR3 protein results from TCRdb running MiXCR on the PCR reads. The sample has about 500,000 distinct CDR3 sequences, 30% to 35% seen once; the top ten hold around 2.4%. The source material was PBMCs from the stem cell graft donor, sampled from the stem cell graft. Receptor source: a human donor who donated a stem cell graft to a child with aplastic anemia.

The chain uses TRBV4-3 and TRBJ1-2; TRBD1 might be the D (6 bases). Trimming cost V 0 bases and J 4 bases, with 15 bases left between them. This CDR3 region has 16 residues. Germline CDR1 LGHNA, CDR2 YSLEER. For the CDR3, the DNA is TGCGCCAGCAGCCAAGATCGGGGGGCGTCCCCCTATGGCTACACCTTC. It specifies CASSQDRGASPYGYTF.

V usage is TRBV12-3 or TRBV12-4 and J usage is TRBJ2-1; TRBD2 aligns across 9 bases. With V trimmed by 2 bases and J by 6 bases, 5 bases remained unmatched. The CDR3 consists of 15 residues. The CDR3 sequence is CASSLLAGLLNEQFF. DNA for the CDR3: TGTGCCAGCAGTTTACTAGCGGGACTTCTCAATGAGCAGTTCTTC.

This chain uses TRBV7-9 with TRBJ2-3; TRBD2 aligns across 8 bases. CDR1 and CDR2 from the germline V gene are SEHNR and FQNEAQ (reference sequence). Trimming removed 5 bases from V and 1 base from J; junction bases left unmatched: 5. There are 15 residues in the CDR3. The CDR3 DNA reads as TGTGCCAGCAGCGCGACTAGCGCCCGCACAGATACGCAGTATTTT. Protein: CASSATSARTDTQYF.

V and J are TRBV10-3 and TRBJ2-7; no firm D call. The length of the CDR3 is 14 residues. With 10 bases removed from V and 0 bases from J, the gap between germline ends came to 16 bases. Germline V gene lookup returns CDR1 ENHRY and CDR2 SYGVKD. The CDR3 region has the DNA TGTGCCACGCAAACCAGCGCCAGCTCCTACGAGCAGTACGTC. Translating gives CATQTSASSYEQYV.

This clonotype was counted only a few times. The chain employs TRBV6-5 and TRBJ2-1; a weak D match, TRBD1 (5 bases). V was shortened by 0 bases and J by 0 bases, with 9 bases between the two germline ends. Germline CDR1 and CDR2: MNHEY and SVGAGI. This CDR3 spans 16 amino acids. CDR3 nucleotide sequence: TGTGCCAGCAGTTACTCTGACAGTAGCTCCTACAATGAGCAGTTCTTC. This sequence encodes CASSYSDSSSYNEQFF.

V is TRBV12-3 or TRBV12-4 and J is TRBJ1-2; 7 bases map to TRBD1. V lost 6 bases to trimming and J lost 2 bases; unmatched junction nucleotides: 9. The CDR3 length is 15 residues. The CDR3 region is CASSHATGLNYGYTF. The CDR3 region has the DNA TGTGCCAGCAGCCACGCGACAGGGTTAAACTATGGCTACACCTTC.

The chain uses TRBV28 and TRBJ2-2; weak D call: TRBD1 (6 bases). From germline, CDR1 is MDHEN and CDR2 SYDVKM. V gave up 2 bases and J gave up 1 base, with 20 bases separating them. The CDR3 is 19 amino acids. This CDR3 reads CASSLLTIIRDKNTGELFF. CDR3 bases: TGTGCCAGCAGTTTACTCACCATAATCCGGGACAAGAACACCGGGGAGCTGTTTTTT.

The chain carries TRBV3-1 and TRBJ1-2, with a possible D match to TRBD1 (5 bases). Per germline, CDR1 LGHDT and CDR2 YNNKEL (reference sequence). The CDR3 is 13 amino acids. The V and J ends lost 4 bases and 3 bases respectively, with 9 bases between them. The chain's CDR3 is CASSRLGDYGYTF. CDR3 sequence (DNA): TGTGCCAGCAGCCGCTTGGGGGACTATGGCTACACCTTC. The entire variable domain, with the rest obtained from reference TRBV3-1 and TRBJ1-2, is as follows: DTAVSQTPKYLVTQMGNDKSIKCEQNLGHDTMYWYKQDSKKFLKIMFSYNNKELIINETVPNRFSPKSPDKAHLNLHINSLELGDSAVYFCASSRLGDYGYTFGSGTRLTVV.

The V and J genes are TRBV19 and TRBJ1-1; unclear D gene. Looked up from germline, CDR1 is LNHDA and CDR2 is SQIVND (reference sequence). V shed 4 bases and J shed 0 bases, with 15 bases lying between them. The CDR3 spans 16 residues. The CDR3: CASSNPRQAVNTEAFF. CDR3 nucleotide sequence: TGTGCCAGTAGTAATCCTCGGCAGGCGGTGAACACTGAAGCTTTCTTT.

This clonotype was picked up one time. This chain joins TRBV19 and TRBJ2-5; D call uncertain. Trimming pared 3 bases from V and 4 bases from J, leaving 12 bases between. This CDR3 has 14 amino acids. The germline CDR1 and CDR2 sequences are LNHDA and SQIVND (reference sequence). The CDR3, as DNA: TGTGCCAGTAGTATGGGTCGAATCGGAGAGACCCAGTACTTC. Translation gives CASSMGRIGETQYF.

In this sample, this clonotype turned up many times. The CDR3 sequence: CSAREIAGGFNEQFF. The DNA of the CDR3 is TGCAGTGCTAGAGAGATAGCGGGAGGTTTCAATGAGCAGTTCTTC. V is TRBV20-1 and J is TRBJ2-1; 10 bases match TRBD2. Germline V lookup: CDR1 DFQATT, CDR2 SNEGSKA (reference sequence). V was clipped by 0 bases and J by 6 bases; unmatched bases: 5. The CDR3 spans 15 residues.

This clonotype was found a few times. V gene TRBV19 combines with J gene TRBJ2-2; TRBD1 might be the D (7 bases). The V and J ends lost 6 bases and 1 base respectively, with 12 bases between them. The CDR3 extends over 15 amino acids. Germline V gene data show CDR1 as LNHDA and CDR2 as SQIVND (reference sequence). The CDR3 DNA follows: TGTGCCAGTAGCGGAGGGACAGTGAACACCGGGGAGCTGTTTTTT. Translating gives CASSGGTVNTGELFF.

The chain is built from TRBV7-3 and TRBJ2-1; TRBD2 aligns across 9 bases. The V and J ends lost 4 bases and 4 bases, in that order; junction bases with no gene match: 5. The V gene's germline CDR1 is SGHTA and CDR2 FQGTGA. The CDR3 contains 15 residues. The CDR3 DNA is TGTGCCAGCAGCTGGTCTAGCGGGGCTTACAATGAGCAGTTCTTC. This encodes CASSWSSGAYNEQFF.

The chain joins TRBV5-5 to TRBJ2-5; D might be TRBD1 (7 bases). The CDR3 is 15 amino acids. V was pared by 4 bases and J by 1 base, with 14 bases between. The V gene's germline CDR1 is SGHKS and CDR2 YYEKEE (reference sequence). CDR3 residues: CASSRGTVSQETQYF. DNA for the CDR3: TGTGCCAGCAGCCGCGGGACAGTGTCCCAAGAGACCCAGTACTTC.

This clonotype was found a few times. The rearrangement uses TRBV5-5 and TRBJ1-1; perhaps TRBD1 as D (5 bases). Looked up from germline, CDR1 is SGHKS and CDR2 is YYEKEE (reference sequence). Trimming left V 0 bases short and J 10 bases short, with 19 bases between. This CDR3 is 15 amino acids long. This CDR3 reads CASSLAGGGPSGAFF. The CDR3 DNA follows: TGTGCCAGCAGCTTGGCCGGGGGGGGACCCTCGGGAGCTTTCTTT.

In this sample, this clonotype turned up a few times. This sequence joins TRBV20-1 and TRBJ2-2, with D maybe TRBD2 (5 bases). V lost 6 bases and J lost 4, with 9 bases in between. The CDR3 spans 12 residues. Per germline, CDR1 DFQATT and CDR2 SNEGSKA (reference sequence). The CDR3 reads CSAPTITGELFF. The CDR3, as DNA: TGCAGTGCCCCGACTATCACCGGGGAGCTGTTTTTT.

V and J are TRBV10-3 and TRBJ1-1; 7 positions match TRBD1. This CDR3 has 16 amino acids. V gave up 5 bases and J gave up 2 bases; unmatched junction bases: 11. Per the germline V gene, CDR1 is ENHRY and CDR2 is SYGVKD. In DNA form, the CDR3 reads TGTGCCATCAGTTTCTTAGGACAGGATGAAAACACTGAAGCTTTCTTT. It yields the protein CAISFLGQDENTEAFF.

The CDR3 bases are TGCGCCAGCAGTGCCGGGACAGGGGGCTTCCGCGGAAACACCATATATTTT. It is translated as CASSAGTGGFRGNTIYF. V usage is TRBV5-1 and J usage is TRBJ1-3; 12 bases fit TRBD1. The CDR3 loop spans 17 amino acids. With V trimmed by 5 bases and J by 4 bases, 10 bases remained unmatched. CDR1 SGHRS and CDR2 YFSETQ come from the germline V gene.

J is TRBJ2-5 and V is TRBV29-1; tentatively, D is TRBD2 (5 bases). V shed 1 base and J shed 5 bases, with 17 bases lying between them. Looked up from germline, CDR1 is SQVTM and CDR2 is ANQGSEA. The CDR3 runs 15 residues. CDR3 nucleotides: TGCAGCGTTGAAGTGGCGGGTGGGGTAGAGGAGACCCAGTACTTC. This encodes CSVEVAGGVEETQYF.

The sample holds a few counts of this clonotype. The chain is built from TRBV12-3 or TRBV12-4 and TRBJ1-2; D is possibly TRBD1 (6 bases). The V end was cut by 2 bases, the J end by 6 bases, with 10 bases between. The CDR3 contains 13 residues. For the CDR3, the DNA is TGTGCCAGCAGTTTATTCCCAGGGGATGGCTACACCTTC. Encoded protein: CASSLFPGDGYTF.

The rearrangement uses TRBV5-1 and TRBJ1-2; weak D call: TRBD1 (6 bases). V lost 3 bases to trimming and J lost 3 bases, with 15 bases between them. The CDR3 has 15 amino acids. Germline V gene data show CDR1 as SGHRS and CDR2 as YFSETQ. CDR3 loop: CASSSGGADDYGYTF. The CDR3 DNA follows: TGCGCCAGCAGCTCCGGGGGGGCAGACGACTATGGCTACACCTTC.

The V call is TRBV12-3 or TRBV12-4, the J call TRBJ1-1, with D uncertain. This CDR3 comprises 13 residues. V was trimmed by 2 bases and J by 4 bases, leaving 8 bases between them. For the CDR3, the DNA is TGTGCCAGCAGTTTAACACCAAGCACTGAAGCTTTCTTT. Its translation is CASSLTPSTEAFF.

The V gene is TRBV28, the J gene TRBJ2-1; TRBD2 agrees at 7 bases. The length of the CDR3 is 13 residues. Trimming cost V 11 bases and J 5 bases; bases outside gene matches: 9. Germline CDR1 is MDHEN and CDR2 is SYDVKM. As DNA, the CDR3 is TGTGCCGAACCCGGGGGGAATCACAATGAGCAGTTCTTC. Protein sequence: CAEPGGNHNEQFF.

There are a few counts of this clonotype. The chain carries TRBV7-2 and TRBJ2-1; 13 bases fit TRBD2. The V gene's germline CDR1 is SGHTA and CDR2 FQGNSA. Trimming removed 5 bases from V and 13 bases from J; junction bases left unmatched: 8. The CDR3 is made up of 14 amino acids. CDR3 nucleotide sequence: TGTGCCAGCAGCGAGGGACTAGCGGGGAAGAAACAGTTCTTC. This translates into CASSEGLAGKKQFF. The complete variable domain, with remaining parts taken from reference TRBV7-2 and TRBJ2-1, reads GAGVSQSPSNKVTEKGKDVELRCDPISGHTALYWYRQSLGQGLEFLIYFQGNSAPDKSGLPSDRFSAERTGGSVSTLTIQRTQQEDSAVYLCASSEGLAGKKQFFGPGTRLTVL.

The CDR3: CASTERAGTEAFF. DNA of the CDR3: TGTGCCAGCACCGAACGTGCGGGAACTGAAGCTTTCTTT. The rearrangement links TRBV6-1 to TRBJ1-1; D call uncertain. Germline-derived CDR1 and CDR2 are MNHNS and SASEGT. V lost 7 bases and J lost 5, with 14 bases in between. The CDR3 runs to 13 residues.

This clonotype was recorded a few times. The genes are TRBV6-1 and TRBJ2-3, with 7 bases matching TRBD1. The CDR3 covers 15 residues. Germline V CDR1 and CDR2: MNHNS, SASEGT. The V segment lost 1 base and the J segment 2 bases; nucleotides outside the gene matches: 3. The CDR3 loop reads CASSEGQGNTDTQYF. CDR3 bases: TGTGCCAGCAGTGAAGGACAGGGAAACACAGATACGCAGTATTTT.

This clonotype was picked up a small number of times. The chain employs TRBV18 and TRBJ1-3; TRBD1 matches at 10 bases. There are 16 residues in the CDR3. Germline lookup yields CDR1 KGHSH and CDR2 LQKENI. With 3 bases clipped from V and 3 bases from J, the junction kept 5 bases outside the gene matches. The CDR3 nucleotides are TGTGCCAGCTCACCCCGGGACAGGGGTTTTGGAAACACCATATATTTT. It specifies CASSPRDRGFGNTIYF.